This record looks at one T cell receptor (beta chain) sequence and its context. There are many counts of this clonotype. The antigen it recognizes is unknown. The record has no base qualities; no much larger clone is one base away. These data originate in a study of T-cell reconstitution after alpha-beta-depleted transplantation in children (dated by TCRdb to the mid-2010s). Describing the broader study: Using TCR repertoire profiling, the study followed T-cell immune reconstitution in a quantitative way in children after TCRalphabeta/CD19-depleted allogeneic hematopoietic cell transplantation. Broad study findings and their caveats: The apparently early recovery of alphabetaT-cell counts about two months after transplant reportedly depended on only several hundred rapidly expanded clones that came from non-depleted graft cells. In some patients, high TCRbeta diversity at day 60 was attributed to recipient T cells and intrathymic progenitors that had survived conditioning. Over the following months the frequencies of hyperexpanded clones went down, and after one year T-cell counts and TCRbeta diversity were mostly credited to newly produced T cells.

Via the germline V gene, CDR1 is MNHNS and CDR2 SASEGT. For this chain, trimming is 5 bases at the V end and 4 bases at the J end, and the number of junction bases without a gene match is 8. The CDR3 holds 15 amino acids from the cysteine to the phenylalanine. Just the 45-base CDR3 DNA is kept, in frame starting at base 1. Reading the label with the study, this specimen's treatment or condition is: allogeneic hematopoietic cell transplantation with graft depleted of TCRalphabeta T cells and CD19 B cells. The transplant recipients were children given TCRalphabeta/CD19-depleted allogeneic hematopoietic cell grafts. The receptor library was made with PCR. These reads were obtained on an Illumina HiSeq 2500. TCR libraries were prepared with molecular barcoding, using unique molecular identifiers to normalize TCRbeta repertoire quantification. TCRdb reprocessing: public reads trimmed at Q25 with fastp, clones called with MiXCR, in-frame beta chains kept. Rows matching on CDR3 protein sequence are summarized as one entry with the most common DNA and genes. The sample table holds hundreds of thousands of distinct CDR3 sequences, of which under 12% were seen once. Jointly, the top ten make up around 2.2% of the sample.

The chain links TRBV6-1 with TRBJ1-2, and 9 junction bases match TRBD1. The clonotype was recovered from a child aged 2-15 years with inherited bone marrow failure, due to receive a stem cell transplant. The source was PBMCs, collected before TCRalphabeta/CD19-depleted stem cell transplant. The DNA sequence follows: TGTGCCAGCAGTCGACAGGGGGAGGGATCCTATGGCTACACCTTC. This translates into CASSRQGEGSYGYTF.